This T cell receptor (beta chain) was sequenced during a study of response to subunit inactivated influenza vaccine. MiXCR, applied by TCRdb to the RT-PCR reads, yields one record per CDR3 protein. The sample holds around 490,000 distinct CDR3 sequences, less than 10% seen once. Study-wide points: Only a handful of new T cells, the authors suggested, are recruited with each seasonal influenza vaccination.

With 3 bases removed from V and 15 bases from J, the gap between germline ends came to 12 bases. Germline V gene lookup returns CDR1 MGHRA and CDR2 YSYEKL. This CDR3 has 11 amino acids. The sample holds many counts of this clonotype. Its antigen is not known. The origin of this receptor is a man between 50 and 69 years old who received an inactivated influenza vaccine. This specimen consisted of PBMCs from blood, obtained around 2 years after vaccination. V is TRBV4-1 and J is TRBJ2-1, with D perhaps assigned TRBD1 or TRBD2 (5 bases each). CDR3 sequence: CASSHLRDLFF. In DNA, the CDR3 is TGCGCCAGCAGCCACCTCCGGGACCTGTTCTTC.